This TCR beta chain appears in the sequencing data of a study of a mutant IDH1 vaccine in newly diagnosed glioma. Turning to the study itself: Scheduled for weeks 1, 3, 5, 7, 11, 15, 19 and 23, eight vaccinations were given to patients.

In the case of this clone: Its antigen is unidentified.

The length of the CDR3 is 13 residues. Looked up from germline, CDR1 is MDHEN and CDR2 is SYDVKM. Trimming left V 8 bases short and J 0 bases short, with 10 bases between. Time point denoted: week 23, last vaccination. One vaccine dose held 300 ug of mutant IDH1 20-mer peptide and came with topical imiquimod. Diagnosis in the donors showed new WHO grade 3 or 4 astrocytomas that were IDH1-mutant and ATRX-lost. Sequenced by immunoSEQ multiplex PCR; TCRdb stores in-frame clones only, minus some. The data show about 54,000 clones, over 80% seen once. Points from the study as a whole: Pseudoprogression looked unconnected to shifts in top peripheral T cell clonotypes.

The sequences come from PBMCs, collected from a glioma patient whose treatment included an IDH1 peptide vaccine. The chain recombines TRBV28 with TRBJ1-1; D is ambiguous. This TCR was recovered from a middle-aged man with glioma. The CDR3 nucleotides read TGTGCCAGCGGAGGGCACATGAACACTGAAGCTTTCTTT. This translates into CASGGHMNTEAFF.